Listed below are T cell receptor beta chains from one sample, sequenced in a study of vaccination effects on CD4 cells after COVID-19. These receptors have no known antigen. Assay used: immunoSEQ multiplex PCR; TCRdb lists only in-frame clones, some missing. In the table there are around 49,000 clones, roughly two thirds of which are singletons. The starting material was CD4+ T cells from PBMCs cultured with a peptide pool, obtained before COVID-19 vaccination. These receptor sequences come from a human donor who had a prior SARS-CoV-2 infection. CDR3s include the opening cysteine and the closing phenylalanine or tryptophan.

v_call,j_call,cdr3_aa
TRBV18,TRBJ2-2,CASSPPGRAVNTGELFF
TRBV29-1,TRBJ2-5,CSVGLPTSEETQYF
TRBV27,TRBJ2-7,CASMKGASSYEQYF
TRBV4-2,TRBJ2-5,CASSQEPLAGDVETQYF
TRBV12-3/TRBV12-4,TRBJ1-2,CASSLRGYYGYTF
TRBV10-1,TRBJ2-1,CASSPLPLRKQGAGVDEQFF
TRBV3-1/TRBV3-2,TRBJ2-5,CASSQAHQGTRETQYF
TRBV7-8,TRBJ2-1,CASSLVAREQFF
TRBV19,TRBJ1-5,CASSIQAPQSQPQHF
TRBV4-2,TRBJ1-6,CASSQGRQLNSPLHF
TRBV7-3,TRBJ2-3,CASGPGLASGDTQYF
TRBV7-2,TRBJ2-2,CASSLLAGVSANTGELFF
TRBV12-3/TRBV12-4,TRBJ2-1,CASSFPSSRRFF
TRBV7-6,TRBJ2-3,CASSLAGSTTDTQYF